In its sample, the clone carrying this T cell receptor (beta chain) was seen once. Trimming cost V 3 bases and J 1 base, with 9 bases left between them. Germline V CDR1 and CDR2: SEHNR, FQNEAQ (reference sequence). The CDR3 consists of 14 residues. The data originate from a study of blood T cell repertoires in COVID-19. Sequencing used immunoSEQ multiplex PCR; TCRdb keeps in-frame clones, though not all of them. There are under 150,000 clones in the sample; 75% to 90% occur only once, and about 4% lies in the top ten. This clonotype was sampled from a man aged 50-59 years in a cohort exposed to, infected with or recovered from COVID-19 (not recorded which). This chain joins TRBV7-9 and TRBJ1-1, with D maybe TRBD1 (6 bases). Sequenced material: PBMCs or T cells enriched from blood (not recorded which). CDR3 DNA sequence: TGTGCCAGCAGCTTGGACAGCCGGAACACTGAAGCTTTCTTT. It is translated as CASSLDSRNTEAFF.